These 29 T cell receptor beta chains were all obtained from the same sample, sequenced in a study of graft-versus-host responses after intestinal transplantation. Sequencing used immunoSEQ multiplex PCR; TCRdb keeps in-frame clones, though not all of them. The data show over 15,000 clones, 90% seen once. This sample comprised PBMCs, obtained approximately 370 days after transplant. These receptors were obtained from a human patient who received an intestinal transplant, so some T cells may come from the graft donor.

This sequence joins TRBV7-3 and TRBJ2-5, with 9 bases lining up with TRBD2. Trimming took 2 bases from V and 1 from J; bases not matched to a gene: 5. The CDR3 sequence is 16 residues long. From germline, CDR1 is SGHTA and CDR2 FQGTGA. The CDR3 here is CASSLAGGPAQETQYF. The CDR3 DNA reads TGTGCCAGCAGCTTAGCGGGGGGGCCTGCCCAAGAGACCCAGTACTTC.

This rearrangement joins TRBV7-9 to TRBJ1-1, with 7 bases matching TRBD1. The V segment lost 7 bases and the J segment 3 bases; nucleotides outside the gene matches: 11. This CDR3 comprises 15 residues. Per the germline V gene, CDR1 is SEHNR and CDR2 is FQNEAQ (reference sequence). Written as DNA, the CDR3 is TGTGCCAGCATCATTGCAGGGGGGGTGGACACTGAAGCTTTCTTT. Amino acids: CASIIAGGVDTEAFF.

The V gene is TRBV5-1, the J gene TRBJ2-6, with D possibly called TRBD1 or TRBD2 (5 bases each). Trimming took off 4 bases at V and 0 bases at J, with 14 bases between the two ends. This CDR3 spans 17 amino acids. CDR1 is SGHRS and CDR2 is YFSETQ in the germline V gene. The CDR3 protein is CASSNRDGSSGANVLTF. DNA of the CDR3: TGCGCCAGCAGCAACCGGGACGGTAGCTCTGGGGCCAACGTCCTGACTTTC.

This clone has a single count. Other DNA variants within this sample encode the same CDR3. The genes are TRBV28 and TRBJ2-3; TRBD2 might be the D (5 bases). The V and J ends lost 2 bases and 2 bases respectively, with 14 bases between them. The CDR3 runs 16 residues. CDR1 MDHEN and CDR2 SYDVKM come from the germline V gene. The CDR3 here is CASSLVATANTDTQYF. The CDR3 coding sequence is TGTGCCAGCAGTTTAGTAGCGACTGCTAACACAGATACGCAGTATTTT.

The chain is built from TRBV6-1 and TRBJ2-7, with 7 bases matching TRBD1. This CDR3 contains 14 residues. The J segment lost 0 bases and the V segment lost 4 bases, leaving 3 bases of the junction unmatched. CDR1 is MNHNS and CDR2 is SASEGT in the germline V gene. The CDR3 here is CASSGTGVSYEQYF. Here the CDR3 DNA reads TGTGCCAGCAGTGGAACAGGGGTCTCCTACGAGCAGTACTTC.

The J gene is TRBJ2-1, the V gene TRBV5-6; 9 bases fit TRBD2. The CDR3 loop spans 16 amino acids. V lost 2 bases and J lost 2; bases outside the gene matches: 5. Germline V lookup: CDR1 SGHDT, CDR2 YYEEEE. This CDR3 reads CASSFKTSGPYNEQFF. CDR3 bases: TGTGCCAGCAGCTTCAAGACTAGCGGTCCCTACAATGAGCAGTTCTTC. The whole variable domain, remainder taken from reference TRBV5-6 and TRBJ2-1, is DAGVTQSPTHLIKTRGQQVTLRCSPKSGHDTVSWYQQALGQGPQFIFQYYEEEERQRGNFPDRFSGHQFPNYSSELNVNALLLGDSALYLCASSFKTSGPYNEQFFGPGTRLTVL.

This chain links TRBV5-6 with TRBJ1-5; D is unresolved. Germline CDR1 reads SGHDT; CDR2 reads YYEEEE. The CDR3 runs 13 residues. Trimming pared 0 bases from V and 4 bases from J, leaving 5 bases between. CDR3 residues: CASSLGRNQPQHF. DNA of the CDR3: TGTGCCAGCAGCTTGGGGAGGAATCAGCCCCAGCATTTT.

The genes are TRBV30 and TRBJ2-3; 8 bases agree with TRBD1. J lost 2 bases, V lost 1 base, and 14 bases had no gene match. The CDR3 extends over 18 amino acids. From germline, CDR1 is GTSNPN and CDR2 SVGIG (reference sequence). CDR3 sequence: CAWSGDRTFYSNTDTQYF. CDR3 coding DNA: TGTGCCTGGAGTGGGGACAGGACCTTCTATTCCAACACAGATACGCAGTATTTT.

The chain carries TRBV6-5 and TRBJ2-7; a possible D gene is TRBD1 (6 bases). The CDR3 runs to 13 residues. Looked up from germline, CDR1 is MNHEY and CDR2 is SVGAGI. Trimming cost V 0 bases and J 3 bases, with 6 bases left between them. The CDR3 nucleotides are TGTGCCAGCAGTTACTCGACAGGCTACGAGCAGTACTTC. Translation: CASSYSTGYEQYF.

For the CDR3, the DNA is TGTGCCAGCAGTGACGGGTTAGAGCAGTACTTC. Protein sequence: CASSDGLEQYF. The genes are TRBV6-4 and TRBJ2-7, with D unresolved. The germline CDR1 and CDR2 sequences are MRHNA and SNTAGT. The CDR3 consists of 11 residues. The V gene lost 2 bases and the J gene lost 7 bases, with 6 bases spanning the gap.

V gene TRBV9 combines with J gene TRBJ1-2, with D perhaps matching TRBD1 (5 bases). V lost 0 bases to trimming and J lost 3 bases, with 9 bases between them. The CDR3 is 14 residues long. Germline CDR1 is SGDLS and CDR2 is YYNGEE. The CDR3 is CASSVAGFHYGYTF. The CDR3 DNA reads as TGTGCCAGCAGCGTAGCAGGGTTCCACTATGGCTACACCTTC. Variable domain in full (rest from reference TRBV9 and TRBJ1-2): DSGVTQTPKHLITATGQRVTLRCSPRSGDLSVYWYQQSLDQGLQFLIQYYNGEERAKGNILERFSAQQFPDLHSELNLSSLELGDSALYFCASSVAGFHYGYTFGSGTRLTVV.

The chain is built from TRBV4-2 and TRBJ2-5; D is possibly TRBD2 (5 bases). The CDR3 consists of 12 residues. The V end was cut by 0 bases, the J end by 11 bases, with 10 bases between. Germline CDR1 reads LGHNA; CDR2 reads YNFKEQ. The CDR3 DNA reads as TGTGCCAGCAGCCAAGACGGGGTAGAGCAGTACTTC. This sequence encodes CASSQDGVEQYF.

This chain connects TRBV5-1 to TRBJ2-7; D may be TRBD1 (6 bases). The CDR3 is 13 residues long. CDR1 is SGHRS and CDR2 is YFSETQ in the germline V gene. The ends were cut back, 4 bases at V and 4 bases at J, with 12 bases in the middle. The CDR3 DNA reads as TGCGCCAGCAGCACGCAGACAGGATACGAGCAGTACTTC. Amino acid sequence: CASSTQTGYEQYF.

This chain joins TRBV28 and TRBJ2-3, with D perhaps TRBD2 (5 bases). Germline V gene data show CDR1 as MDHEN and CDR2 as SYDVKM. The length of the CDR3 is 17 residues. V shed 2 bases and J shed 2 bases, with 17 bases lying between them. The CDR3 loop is CASSLGRAQQPTDTQYF. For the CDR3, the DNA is TGTGCCAGCAGTTTAGGGCGGGCCCAACAGCCCACAGATACGCAGTATTTT.

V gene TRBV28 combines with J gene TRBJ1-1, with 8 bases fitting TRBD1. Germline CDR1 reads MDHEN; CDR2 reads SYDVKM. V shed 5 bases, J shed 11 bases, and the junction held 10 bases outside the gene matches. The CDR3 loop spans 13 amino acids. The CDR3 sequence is CASSIRTGLSAFF. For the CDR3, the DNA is TGTGCCAGCAGTATTAGGACAGGGCTATCGGCTTTCTTT.

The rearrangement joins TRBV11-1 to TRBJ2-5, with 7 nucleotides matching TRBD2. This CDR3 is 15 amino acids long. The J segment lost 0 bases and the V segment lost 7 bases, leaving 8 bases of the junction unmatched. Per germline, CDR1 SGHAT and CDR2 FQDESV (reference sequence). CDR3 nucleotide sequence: TGTGCCAGCACCCTTCGCGGGAGCTACCAAGAGACCCAGTACTTC. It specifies CASTLRGSYQETQYF.

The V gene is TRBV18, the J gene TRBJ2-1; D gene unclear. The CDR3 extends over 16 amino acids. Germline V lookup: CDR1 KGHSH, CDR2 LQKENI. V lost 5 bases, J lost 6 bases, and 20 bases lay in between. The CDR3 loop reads CASSLLSGFVPNEQFF. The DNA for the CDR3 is TGTGCCAGCTCATTGCTGAGTGGATTTGTCCCCAATGAGCAGTTCTTC. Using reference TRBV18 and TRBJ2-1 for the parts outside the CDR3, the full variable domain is NAGVMQNPRHLVRRRGQEARLRCSPMKGHSHVYWYRQLPEEGLKFMVYLQKENIIDESGMPKERFSAEFPKEGPSILRIQQVVRGDSAAYFCASSLLSGFVPNEQFFGPGTRLTVL.

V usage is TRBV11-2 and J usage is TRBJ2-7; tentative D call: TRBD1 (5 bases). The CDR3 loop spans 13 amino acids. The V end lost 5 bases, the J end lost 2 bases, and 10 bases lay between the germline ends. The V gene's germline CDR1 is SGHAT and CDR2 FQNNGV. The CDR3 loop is CASSNRIAYEQYF. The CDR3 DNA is TGTGCCAGCAGCAACAGGATTGCCTACGAGCAGTACTTC. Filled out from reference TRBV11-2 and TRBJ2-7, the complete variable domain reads EAGVAQSPRYKIIEKRQSVAFWCNPISGHATLYWYQQILGQGPKLLIQFQNNGVVDDSQLPKDRFSAERLKGVDSTLKIQPAKLEDSAVYLCASSNRIAYEQYFGPGTRLTVT.

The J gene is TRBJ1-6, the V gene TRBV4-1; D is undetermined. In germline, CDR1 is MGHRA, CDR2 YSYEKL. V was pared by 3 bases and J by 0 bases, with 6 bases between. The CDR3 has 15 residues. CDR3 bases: TGCGCCAGCAGCCACGGTAGCTCCTATAATTCACCCCTCCACTTT. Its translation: CASSHGSSYNSPLHF.

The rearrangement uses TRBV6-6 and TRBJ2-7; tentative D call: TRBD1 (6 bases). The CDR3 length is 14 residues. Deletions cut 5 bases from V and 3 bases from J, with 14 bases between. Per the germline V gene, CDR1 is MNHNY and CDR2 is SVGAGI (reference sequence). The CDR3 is CASSKDRQNYEQYF. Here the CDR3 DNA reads TGTGCCAGCAGTAAAGACAGGCAAAACTACGAGCAGTACTTC.

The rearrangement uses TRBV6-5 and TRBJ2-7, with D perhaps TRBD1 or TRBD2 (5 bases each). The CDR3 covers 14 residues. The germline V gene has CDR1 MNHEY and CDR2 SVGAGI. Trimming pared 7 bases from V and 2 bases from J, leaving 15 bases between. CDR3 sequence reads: CASTPPGRAYEQYF. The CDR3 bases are TGTGCCAGCACCCCCCCGGGACGGGCCTACGAGCAGTACTTC.

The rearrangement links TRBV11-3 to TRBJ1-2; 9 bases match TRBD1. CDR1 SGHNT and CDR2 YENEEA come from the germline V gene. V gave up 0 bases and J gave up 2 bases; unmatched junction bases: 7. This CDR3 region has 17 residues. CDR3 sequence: CASSLDSRQGENYGYTF. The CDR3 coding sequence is TGTGCCAGCAGCTTAGATAGTAGACAGGGGGAGAACTATGGCTACACCTTC. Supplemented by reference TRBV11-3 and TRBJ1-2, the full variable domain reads EAGVVQSPRYKIIEKKQPVAFWCNPISGHNTLYWYLQNLGQGPELLIRYENEEAVDDSQLPKDRFSAERLKGVDSTLKIQPAELGDSAVYLCASSLDSRQGENYGYTFGSGTRLTVV.

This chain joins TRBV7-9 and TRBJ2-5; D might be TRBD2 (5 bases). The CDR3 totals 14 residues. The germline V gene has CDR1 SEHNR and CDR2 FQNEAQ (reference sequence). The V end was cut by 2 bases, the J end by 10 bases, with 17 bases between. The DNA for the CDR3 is TGTGCCAGCAGCTTATGGATCGGACTTCGAGGCCAGTACTTC. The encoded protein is CASSLWIGLRGQYF.

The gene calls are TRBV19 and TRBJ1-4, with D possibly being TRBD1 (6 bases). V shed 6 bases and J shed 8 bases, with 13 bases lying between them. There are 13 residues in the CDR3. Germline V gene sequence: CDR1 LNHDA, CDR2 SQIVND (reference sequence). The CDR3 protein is CASRVTGGEKLFF. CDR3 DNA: TGTGCCAGTAGAGTGACAGGAGGCGAAAAACTGTTTTTT.

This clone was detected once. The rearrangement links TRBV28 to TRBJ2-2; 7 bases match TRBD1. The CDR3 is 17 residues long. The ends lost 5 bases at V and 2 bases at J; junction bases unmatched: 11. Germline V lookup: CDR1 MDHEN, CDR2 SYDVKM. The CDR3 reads CASSRDSAPTNTGELFF. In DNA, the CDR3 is TGTGCCAGCAGTAGGGACAGCGCCCCTACTAACACCGGGGAGCTGTTTTTT.

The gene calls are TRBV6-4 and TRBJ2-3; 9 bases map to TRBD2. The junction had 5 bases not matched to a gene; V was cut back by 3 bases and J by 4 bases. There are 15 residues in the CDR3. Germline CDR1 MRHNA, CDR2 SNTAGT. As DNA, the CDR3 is TGTGCCAGCAGTGAGGAGGGACTAGCCTCAGATACGCAGTATTTT. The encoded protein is CASSEEGLASDTQYF.

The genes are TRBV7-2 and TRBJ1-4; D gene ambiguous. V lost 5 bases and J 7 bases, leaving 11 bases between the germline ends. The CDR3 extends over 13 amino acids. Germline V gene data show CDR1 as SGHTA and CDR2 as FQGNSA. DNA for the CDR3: TGTGCCAGCAGCCCCCCTTTCGGTGAAAAACTGTTTTTT. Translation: CASSPPFGEKLFF.

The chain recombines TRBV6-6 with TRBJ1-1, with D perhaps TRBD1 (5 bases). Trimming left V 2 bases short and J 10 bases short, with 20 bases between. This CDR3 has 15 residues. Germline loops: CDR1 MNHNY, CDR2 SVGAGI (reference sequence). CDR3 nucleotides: TGTGCCAGCAGTTACCGGATTGTGGGGCAAGCAGGAGCTTTCTTT. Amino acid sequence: CASSYRIVGQAGAFF.

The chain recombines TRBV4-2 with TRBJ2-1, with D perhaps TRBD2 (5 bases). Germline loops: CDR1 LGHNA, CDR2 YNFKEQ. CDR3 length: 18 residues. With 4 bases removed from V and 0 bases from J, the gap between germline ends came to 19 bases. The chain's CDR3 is CASSPSSSRTSSYNEQFF. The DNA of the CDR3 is TGTGCCAGCAGCCCTTCCTCTAGCCGCACTAGCTCCTACAATGAGCAGTTCTTC.